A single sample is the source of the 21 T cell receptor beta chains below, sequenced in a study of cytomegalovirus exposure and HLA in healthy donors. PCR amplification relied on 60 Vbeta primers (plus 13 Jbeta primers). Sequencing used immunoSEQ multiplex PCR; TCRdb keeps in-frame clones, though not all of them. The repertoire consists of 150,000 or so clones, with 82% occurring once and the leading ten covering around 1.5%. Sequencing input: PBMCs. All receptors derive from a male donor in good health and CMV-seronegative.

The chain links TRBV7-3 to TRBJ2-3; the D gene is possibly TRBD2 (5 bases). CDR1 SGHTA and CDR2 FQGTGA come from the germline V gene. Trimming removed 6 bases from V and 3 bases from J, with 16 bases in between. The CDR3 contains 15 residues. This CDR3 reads CASSWSVEGTDTQYF. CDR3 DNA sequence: TGTGCCAGCAGTTGGTCGGTCGAGGGAACAGATACGCAGTATTTT.

In DNA, the CDR3 is TGTGCCAGCAGCTTGATTGGACAGTTGACAGATACGCAGTATTTT. This encodes CASSLIGQLTDTQYF. This chain links TRBV5-4 with TRBJ2-3; tentative D call: TRBD1 (6 bases). Germline values: CDR1 SGHNT, CDR2 YYREEE (reference sequence). This CDR3 is 15 amino acids long. Between the trimmed V and J ends, which lost 1 base and 3 bases, there was a span of 12 bases.

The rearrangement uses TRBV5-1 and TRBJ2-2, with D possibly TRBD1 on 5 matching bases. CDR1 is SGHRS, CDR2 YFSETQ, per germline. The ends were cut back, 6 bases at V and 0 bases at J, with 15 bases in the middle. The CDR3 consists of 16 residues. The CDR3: CASTRQGDTNTGELFF. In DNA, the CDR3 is TGCGCCAGCACTCGTCAGGGTGACACGAACACCGGGGAGCTGTTTTTT.

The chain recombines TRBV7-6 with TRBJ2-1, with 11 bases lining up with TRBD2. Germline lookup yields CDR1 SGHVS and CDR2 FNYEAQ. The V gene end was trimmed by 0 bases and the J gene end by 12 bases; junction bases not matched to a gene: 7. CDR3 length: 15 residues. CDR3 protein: CASSLASGRASRQFF. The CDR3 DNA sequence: TGTGCCAGCAGCTTAGCTAGCGGGAGGGCCTCCCGGCAGTTCTTC.

This chain's CDR3 is CASSELAGSAYNEQFF. The CDR3 nucleotides are TGCGCCAGCAGTGAGTTAGCGGGGTCTGCCTACAATGAGCAGTTCTTC. The rearrangement joins TRBV10-1 to TRBJ2-1; 8 bases agree with TRBD2. Germline V gene data show CDR1 as WNHNN and CDR2 as SYGVQD (reference sequence). The CDR3 spans 16 residues. Trimming at V came to 1 base and at J to 2 bases, leaving 4 bases not matched to a gene.

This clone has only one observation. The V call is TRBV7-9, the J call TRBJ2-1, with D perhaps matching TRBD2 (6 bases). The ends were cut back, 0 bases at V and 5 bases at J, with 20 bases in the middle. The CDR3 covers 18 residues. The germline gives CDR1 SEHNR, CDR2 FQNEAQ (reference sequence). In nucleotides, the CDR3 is TGTGCCAGCAGCTTAGCCCCATTAGGGCGGGGTAGGAACAATGAGCAGTTCTTC. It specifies CASSLAPLGRGRNNEQFF. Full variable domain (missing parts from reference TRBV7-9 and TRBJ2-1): DTGVSQNPRHKITKRGQNVTFRCDPISEHNRLYWYRQTLGQGPEFLTYFQNEAQLEKSRLLSDRFSAERPKGSFSTLEIQRTEQGDSAMYLCASSLAPLGRGRNNEQFFGPGTRLTVL.

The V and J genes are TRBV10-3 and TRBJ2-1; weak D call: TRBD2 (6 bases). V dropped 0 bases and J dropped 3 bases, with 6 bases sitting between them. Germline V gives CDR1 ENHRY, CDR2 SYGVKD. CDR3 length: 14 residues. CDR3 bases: TGTGCCATCAGTGAGTCGGGACTCTACAATGAGCAGTTCTTC. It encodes CAISESGLYNEQFF.

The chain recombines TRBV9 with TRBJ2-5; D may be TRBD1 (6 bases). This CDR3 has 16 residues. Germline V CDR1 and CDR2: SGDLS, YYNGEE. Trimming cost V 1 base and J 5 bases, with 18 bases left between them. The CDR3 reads CASSVRQGWSSETQYF. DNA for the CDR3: TGTGCCAGCAGCGTACGGCAGGGGTGGAGTAGTGAGACCCAGTACTTC.

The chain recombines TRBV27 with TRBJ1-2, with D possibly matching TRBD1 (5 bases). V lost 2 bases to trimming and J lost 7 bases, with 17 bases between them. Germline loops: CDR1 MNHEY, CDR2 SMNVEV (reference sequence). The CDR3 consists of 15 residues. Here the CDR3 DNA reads TGTGCCAGCAGTTTAATGGCAGCCGGGGGGGGTGGCTACACCTTC. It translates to CASSLMAAGGGGYTF.

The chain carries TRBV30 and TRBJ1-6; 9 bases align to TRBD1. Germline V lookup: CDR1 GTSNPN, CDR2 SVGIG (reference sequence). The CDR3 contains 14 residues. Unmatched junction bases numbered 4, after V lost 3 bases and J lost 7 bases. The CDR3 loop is CAWRATGGNSPLHF. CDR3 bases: TGTGCCTGGAGAGCGACAGGGGGAAATTCACCCCTCCACTTT.

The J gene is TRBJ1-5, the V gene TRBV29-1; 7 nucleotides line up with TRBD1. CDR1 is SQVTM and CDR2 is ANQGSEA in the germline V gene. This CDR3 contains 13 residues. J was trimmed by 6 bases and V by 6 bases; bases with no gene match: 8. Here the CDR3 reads CSVGTGEAQPQHF. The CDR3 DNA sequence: TGCAGCGTGGGTACAGGGGAGGCTCAGCCCCAGCATTTT.

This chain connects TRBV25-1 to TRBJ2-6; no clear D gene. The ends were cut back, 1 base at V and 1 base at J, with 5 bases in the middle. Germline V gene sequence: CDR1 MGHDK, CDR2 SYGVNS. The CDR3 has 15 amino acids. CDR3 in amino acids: CASSELESGANVLTF. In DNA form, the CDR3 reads TGTGCCAGCAGTGAATTAGAGTCTGGGGCCAACGTCCTGACTTTC.

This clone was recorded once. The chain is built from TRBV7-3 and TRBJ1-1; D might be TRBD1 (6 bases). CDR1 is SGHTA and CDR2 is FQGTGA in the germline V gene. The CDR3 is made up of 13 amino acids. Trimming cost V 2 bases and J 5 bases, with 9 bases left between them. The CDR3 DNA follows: TGTGCCAGCAGCTTAGGACAGATGACTGAAGCTTTCTTT. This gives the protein CASSLGQMTEAFF. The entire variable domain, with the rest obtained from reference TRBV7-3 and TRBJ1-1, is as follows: GAGVSQTPSNKVTEKGKYVELRCDPISGHTALYWYRQSLGQGPEFLIYFQGTGAADDSGLPNDRFFAVRPEGSVSTLKIQRTERGDSAVYLCASSLGQMTEAFFGQGTRLTVV.

CDR3: CASSRGGQGAYDGYTF. The CDR3 region has the DNA TGTGCCAGCAGCCGGGGGGGACAGGGGGCTTATGATGGCTACACCTTC. V gene TRBV5-5 combines with J gene TRBJ1-2; 12 positions match TRBD1. The CDR3 is made up of 16 amino acids. V lost 4 bases and J lost 6; bases outside the gene matches: 10. Germline V gene lookup returns CDR1 SGHKS and CDR2 YYEKEE (reference sequence).

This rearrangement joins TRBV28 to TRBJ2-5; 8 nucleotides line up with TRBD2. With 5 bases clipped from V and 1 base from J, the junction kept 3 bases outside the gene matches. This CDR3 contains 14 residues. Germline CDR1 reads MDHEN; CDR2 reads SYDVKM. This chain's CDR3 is CASSSGSFQETQYF. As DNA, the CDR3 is TGTGCCAGCAGTAGCGGGAGTTTCCAAGAGACCCAGTACTTC.

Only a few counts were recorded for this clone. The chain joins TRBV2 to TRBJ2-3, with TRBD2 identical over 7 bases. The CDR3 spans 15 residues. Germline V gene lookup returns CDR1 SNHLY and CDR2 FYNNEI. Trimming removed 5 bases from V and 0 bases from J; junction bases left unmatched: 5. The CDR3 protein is CASSRTSTSTDTQYF. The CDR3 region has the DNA TGTGCCAGCAGTAGGACTAGTACTAGCACAGATACGCAGTATTTT.

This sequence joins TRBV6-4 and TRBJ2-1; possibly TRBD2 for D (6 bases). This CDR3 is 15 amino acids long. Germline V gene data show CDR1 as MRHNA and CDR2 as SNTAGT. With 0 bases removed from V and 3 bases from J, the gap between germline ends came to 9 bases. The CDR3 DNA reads TGTGCCAGCAGTGACTCGACCGGGAGCTACAATGAGCAGTTCTTC. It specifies CASSDSTGSYNEQFF.

CDR3 coding DNA: TGTGCCAGCAGGCTCAGACAGGGCTCCTCTCAAGAGACCCAGTACTTC. It codes for CASRLRQGSSQETQYF. V gene TRBV28 combines with J gene TRBJ2-5; 7 bases align to TRBD1. The CDR3 consists of 16 residues. Unmatched junction bases numbered 12, after V lost 6 bases and J lost 2 bases. CDR1 MDHEN and CDR2 SYDVKM come from the germline V gene.

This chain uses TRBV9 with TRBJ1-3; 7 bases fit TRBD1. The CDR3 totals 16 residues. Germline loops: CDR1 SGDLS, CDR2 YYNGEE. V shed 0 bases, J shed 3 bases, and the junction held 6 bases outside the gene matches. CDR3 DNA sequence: TGTGCCAGCAGCGTAGAGAGAGGGGGCTATGGAAACACCATATATTTT. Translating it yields CASSVERGGYGNTIYF.

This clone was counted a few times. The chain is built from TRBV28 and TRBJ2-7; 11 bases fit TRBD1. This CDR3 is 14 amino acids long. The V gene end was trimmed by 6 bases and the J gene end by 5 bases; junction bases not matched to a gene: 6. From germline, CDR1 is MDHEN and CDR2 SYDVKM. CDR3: CASRIGQGANEQYF. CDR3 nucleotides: TGTGCCAGCAGAATCGGACAGGGGGCAAACGAGCAGTACTTC.

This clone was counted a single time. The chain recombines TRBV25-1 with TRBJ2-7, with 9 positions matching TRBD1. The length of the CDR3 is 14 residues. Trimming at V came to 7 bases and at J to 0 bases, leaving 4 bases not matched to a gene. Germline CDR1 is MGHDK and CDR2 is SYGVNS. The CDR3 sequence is CASTDRGGSYEQYF. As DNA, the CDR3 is TGTGCCAGCACGGACAGGGGTGGCTCCTACGAGCAGTACTTC.